A selection of T cell receptor beta chains follows, all from one sample in a study of a mutant IDH1 vaccine in newly diagnosed glioma. Using immunoSEQ multiplex PCR, the repertoire was profiled, and TCRdb retains in-frame clones only, with some absent. The data show roughly 72,000 clones, with 75% to 95% seen just once and about 0.6% held by the top ten. These receptors have no known antigen. The sample here was PBMCs, taken from a glioma patient whose treatment included an IDH1 peptide vaccine. All receptors derive from a woman aged 45-65 years with glioma. Both conserved end residues are part of each CDR3. The D gene is left open where the match is weak. Only part of the rows carry a size: once, few, many, or a class if the clone is expanded.

clone_size,v_call,d_call,j_call,cdr3_aa,cdr3_nt
NA,TRBV10-3,NA,TRBJ1-3,CAIRAQGQLVSGNTIYF,TGTGCCATCAGGGCCCAAGGGCAGCTAGTCTCTGGAAACACCATATATTTT
NA,TRBV19,TRBD2,TRBJ2-1,CASNIAGGPREQFF,TGTGCCAGTAACATAGCGGGAGGGCCAAGAGAGCAGTTCTTC
NA,TRBV5-1,TRBD1,TRBJ2-7,CASSLPGTGLYEQYF,TGCGCCAGCAGCTTACCCGGGACAGGGTTGTACGAGCAGTACTTC
NA,TRBV5-4,TRBD1,TRBJ2-1,CASSFGTGDEQFF,TGTGCCAGCAGCTTTGGGACAGGCGATGAGCAGTTCTTC
NA,TRBV5-1,NA,TRBJ2-7,CASSFLFGRNAAYEQYF,TGCGCCAGCAGCTTCCTTTTCGGCAGGAACGCAGCCTACGAGCAGTACTTC
once,TRBV4-2,NA,TRBJ2-5,CASSQDRTAEETQYF,TGTGCCAGCAGCCAGGATCGGACGGCGGAGGAGACCCAATACTTC
NA,TRBV19,NA,TRBJ2-7,CASSITTEQAYHEQYF,TGTGCCAGTAGTATTACGACAGAGCAAGCCTACCACGAGCAGTACTTC
NA,TRBV5-4,NA,TRBJ2-1,CASSLGGFGEQFF,TGTGCCAGCAGCCTAGGAGGGTTCGGGGAGCAGTTCTTC
few,TRBV6-5,NA,TRBJ2-5,CASSYGETQYF,TGTGCCAGCAGTTACGGGGAGACCCAGTACTTC
NA,TRBV19,NA,TRBJ1-3,CASSISQDSGNTIYF,TGTGCCAGTAGTATATCACAGGACTCTGGAAACACCATATATTTT
NA,TRBV30,NA,TRBJ1-1,CAWSKWTGNTEAFF,TGTGCCTGGAGCAAATGGACGGGGAACACTGAAGCTTTCTTT